This T cell receptor (beta chain) was identified during a study of shared clonotypes between healthy human individuals. Naive CD8 cells, CD45RO-negative and positively selected for CCR7, excluded terminally differentiated effector memory CD45RA+ cells. TCRdb keeps only in-frame clones here, not all; method: immunoSEQ multiplex PCR. There are hundreds of thousands of clones in the sample; roughly 96% occur only once, and 0.11% lies in the top ten. The CDR3 consists of 15 residues. With 5 bases removed from V and 2 bases from J, the gap between germline ends came to 14 bases. The germline V gene has CDR1 PRHDT and CDR2 FYEKMQ (reference sequence).

V usage is TRBV13 and J usage is TRBJ2-3; a possible D gene is TRBD1 (6 bases). The clonotype comes from a woman in her 30s in good health. Source material: naive CD8+ T cells sorted from blood. CDR3 coding DNA: TGTGCCAGCAGCCTCCACAGGGTATCCACAGATACGCAGTATTTT. As protein: CASSLHRVSTDTQYF.